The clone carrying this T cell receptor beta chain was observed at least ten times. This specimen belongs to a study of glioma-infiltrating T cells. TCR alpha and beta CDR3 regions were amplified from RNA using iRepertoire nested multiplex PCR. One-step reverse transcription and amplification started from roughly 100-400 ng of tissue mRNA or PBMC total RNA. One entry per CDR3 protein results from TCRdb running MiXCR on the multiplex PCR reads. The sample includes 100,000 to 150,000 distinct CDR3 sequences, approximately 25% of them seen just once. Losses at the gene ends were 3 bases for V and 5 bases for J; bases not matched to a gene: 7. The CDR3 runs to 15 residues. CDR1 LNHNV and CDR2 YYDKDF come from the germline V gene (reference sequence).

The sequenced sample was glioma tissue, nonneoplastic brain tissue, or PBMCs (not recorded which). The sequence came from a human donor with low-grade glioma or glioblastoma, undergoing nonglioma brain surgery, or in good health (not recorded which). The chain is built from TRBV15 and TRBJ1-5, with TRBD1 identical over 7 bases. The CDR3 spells CATSSLRDSYQPQHF. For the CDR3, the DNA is TGTGCCACCAGCAGCCTCCGGGACAGCTATCAGCCCCAGCATTTT.